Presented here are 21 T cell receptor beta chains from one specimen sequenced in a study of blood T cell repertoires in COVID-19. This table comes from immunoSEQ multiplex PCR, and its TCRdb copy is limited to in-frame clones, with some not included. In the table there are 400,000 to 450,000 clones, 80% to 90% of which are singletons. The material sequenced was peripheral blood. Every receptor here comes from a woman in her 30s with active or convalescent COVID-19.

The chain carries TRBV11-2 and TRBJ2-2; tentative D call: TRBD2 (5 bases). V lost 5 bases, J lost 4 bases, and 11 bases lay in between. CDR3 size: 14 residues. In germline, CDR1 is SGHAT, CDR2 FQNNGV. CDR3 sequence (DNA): TGTGCCAGCAGCCTAATGGCGGGCACCGGGGAGCTGTTTTTT. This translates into CASSLMAGTGELFF.

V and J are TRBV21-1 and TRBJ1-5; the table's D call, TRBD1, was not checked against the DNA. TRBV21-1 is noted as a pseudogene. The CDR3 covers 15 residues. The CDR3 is CASSANRESNQPQHF. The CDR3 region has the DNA TGTGCCAGCAGCGCCAACAGGGAGAGCAATCAGCCCCAGCATTTT.

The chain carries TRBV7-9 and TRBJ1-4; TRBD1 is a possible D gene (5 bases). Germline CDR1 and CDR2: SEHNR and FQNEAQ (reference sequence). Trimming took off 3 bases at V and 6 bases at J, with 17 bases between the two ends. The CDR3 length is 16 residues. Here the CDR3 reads CASSLGNRRRDEKLFF. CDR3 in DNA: TGTGCCAGCAGCTTGGGGAACAGGCGGAGAGATGAAAAACTGTTTTTT.

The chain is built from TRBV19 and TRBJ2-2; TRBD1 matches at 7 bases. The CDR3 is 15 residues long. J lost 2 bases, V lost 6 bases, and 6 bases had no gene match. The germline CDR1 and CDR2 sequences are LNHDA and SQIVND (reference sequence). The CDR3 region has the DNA TGTGCCAGTAGCGGGACAGCGATAAACACCGGGGAGCTGTTTTTT. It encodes CASSGTAINTGELFF. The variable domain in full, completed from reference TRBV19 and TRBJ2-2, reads DGGITQSPKYLFRKEGQNVTLSCEQNLNHDAMYWYRQDPGQGLRLIYYSQIVNDFQKGDIAEGYSVSREKKESFPLTVTSAQKNPTAFYLCASSGTAINTGELFFGEGSRLTVL.

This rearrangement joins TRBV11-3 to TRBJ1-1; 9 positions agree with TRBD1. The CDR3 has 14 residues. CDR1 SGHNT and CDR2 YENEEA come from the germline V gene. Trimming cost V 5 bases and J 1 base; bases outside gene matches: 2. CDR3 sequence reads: CASSTGGSNTEAFF. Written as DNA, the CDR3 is TGTGCCAGCAGCACAGGGGGCTCGAACACTGAAGCTTTCTTT.

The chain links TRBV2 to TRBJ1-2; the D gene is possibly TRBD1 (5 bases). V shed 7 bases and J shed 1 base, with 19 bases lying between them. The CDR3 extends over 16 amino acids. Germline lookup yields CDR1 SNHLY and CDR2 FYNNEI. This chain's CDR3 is CASTARQGVDNYGYTF. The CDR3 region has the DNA TGTGCCAGCACAGCAAGGCAGGGTGTCGATAACTATGGCTACACCTTC. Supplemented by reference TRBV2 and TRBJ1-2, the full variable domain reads EPEVTQTPSHQVTQMGQEVILRCVPISNHLYFYWYRQILGQKVEFLVSFYNNEISEKSEIFDDQFSVERPDGSNFTLKIRSTKLEDSAMYFCASTARQGVDNYGYTFGSGTRLTVV.

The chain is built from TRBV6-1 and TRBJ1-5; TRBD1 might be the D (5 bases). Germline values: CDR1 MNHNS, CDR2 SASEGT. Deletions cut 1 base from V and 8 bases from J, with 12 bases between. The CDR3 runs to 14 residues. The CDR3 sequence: CASSEDRLVKPQHF. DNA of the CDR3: TGTGCCAGCAGTGAAGACAGGTTAGTAAAGCCCCAGCATTTT.

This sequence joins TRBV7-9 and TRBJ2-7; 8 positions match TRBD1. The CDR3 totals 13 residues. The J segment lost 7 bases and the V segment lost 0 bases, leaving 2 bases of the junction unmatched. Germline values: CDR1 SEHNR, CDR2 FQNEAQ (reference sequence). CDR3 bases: TGTGCCAGCAGCTTAGCGGGACAGGAGGAGCAGTACTTC. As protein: CASSLAGQEEQYF.

CDR3 residues: CASSYLGGSGTGELFF. The DNA for the CDR3 is TGTGCCAGCAGTTATCTTGGTGGGAGTGGCACCGGGGAGCTGTTTTTT. The J gene is TRBJ2-2, the V gene TRBV6-2 or TRBV6-3, with D possibly being TRBD2 (5 bases). CDR1 is MNHEY, CDR2 SVGEGT, per germline. This CDR3 has 16 residues. V was clipped by 3 bases and J by 4 bases, with 15 bases between them.

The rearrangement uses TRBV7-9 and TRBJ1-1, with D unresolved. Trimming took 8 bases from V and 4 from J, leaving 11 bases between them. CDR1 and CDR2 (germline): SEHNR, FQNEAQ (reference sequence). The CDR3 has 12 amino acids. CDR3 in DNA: TGTGCCAGCGCACTTTCGGGCACTGAAGCTTTCTTT. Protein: CASALSGTEAFF.

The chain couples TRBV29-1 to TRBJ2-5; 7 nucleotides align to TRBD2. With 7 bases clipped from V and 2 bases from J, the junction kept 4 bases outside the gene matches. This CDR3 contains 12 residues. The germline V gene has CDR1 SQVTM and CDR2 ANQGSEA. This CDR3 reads CSAEGLQETQYF. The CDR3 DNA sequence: TGCAGCGCTGAGGGACTACAAGAGACCCAGTACTTC.

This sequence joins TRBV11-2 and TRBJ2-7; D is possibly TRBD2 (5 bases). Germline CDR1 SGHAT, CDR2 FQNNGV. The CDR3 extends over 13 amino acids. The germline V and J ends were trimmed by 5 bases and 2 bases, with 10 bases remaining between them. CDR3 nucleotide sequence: TGTGCCAGCAGCCCGAGGGCGACCTACGAGCAGTACTTC. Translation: CASSPRATYEQYF.

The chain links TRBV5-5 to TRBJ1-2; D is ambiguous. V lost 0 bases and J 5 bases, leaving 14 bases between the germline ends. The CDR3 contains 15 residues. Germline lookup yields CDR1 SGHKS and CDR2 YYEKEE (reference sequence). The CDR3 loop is CASSLGWIQNYGYTF. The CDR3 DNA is TGTGCCAGCAGCTTGGGATGGATACAGAATTATGGCTACACCTTC.

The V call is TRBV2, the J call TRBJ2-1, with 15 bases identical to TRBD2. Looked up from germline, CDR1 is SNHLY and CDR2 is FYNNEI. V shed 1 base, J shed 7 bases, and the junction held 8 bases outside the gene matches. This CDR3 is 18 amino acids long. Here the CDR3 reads CASSEGYSGTSGGNEQFF. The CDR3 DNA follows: TGTGCCAGCAGTGAAGGATACTCCGGGACTAGCGGGGGGAATGAGCAGTTCTTC.

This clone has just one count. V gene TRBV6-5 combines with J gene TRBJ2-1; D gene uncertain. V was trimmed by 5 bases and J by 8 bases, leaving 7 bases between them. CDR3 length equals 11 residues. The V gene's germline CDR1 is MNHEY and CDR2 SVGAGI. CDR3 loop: CASSPFDEQFF. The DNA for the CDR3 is TGTGCCAGCAGTCCTTTCGATGAGCAGTTCTTC.

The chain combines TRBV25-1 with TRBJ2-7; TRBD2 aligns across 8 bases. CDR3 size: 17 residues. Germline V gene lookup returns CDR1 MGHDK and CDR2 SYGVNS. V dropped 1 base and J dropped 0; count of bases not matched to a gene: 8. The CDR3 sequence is CASSEWKTSESSYEQYF. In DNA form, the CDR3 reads TGTGCCAGCAGTGAATGGAAGACTAGCGAAAGCTCCTACGAGCAGTACTTC.

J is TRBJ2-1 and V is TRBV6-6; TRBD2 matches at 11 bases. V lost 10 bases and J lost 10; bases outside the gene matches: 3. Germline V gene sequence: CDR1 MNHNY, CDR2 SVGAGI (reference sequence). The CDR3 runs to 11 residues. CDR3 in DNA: TGTGCCACAATAGCGGGAGGGGAGCAGTTCTTC. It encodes CATIAGGEQFF.

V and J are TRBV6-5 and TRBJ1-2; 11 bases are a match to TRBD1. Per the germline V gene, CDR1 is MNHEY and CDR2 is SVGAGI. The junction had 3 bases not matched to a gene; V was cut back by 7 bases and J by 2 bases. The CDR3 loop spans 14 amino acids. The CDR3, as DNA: TGTGCCAGCAAGGACAGGGGGCACAACTATGGCTACACCTTC. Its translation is CASKDRGHNYGYTF.

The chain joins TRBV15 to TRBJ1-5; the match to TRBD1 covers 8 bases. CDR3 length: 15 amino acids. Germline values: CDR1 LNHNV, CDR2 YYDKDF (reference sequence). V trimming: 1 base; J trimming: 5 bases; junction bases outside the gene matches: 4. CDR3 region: CATSRAWDRYQPQHF. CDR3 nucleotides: TGTGCCACCAGCAGAGCATGGGACAGGTATCAGCCCCAGCATTTT.

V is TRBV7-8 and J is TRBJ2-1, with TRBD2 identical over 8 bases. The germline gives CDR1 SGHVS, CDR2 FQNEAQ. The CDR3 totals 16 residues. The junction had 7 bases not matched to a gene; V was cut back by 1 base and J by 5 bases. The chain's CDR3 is CASSLVFAGGNNEQFF. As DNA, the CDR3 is TGTGCCAGCAGCTTAGTCTTCGCGGGGGGAAACAATGAGCAGTTCTTC. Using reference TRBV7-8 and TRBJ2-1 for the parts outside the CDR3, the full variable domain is GAGVSQSPRYKVAKRGQDVALRCDPISGHVSLFWYQQALGQGPEFLTYFQNEAQLDKSGLPSDRFFAERPEGSVSTLKIQRTQQEDSAVYLCASSLVFAGGNNEQFFGPGTRLTVL.

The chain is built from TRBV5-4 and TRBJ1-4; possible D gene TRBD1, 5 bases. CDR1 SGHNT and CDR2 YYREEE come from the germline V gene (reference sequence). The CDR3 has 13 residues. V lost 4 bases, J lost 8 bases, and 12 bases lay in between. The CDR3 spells CASSPGGEEKLFF. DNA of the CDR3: TGTGCCAGCAGCCCGGGGGGGGAGGAAAAACTGTTTTTT.